Listed here is a single TCR beta chain. Its antigen is as yet unknown. The data were taken from a study of cytomegalovirus exposure and HLA in healthy donors. Donors counted as nominally healthy when sampled, yet unrecorded immune exposures were likely. This CDR3 comprises 13 residues. Unmatched junction bases numbered 11, after V lost 4 bases and J lost 14 bases. Per germline, CDR1 SNHLY and CDR2 FYNNEI. Regarding the study as a whole: Within a later analysis, the majority of CMV-associated TCR beta chains appeared HLA-restricted. In a later analysis, parvovirus B19, influenza, CMV and Epstein-Barr virus appeared linked to several top co-occurrence clusters. In a later analysis, specific HLA alleles were associated with 15,000 to 20,000 TCR beta sequences at a 0.05 false discovery rate.

Amplification used 60 Vbeta primers and 13 Jbeta primers. Assay used: immunoSEQ multiplex PCR; TCRdb lists only in-frame clones, some missing. Among approximately 180,000 clones listed, 85% to 90% were seen once. The TCR originated in a woman younger than 35 in good health and CMV-seronegative. Specimen: PBMCs. The chain recombines TRBV2 with TRBJ1-2, with 9 bases fitting TRBD1. The CDR3 reads CASSVETGGEITF. The DNA of the CDR3 is TGTGCCAGCAGTGTCGAGACAGGGGGGGAGATTACCTTC.